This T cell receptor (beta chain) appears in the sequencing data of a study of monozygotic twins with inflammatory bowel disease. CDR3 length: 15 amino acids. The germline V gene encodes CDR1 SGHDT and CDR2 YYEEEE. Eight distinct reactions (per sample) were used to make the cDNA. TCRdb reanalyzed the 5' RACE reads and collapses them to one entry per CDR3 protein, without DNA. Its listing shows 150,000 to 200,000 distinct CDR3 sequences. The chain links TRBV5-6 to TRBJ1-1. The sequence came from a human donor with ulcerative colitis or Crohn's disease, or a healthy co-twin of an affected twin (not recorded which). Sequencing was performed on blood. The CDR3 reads CASSLVQGMNTEAFF.